One sample yielded the 9 T cell receptor beta chains listed below, sequenced in a study of T-cell memory formation after mild COVID-19 (dated by TCRdb to about 2021). The library was obtained by 5' RACE. Instrument on record: Illumina NovaSeq 6000. In TCRdb, the public reads were trimmed at Q25 with fastp and aligned with MiXCR, with productive beta chains retained. A single entry per CDR3 protein holds the most common genes and DNA from its merged rows. This sample has some 120,000 distinct CDR3 sequences in its table, and more than 15% of those were observed once. The top ten constitute about 5.2% of the sample. The specimen was PBMCs or a T cell subset sorted from them (not recorded which). The receptors come from a man aged 18 to 29 who had mild COVID-19 (a few samples of this study predate the infection). The sample titles of this study are shuffled in the database, so cell type and time point are left out; the donor was told from shared clones.

The DNA of the CDR3 is TGTGCCAGCAGCCGACTAGCGGGAACCTCCCTCAATGAGCAGTTCTTC. Its translation: CASSRLAGTSLNEQFF. The gene calls are TRBV3-1 and TRBJ2-1; TRBD2 aligns across 11 bases. Trimming removed 4 bases from V and 6 bases from J; junction bases left unmatched: 8. Germline values: CDR1 LGHDT, CDR2 YNNKEL (reference sequence). The CDR3 is made up of 16 amino acids.

The table lists this clonotype with a few counts. This chain connects TRBV5-1 to TRBJ1-5; the D gene is possibly TRBD1 (5 bases). The ends were cut back, 0 bases at V and 8 bases at J, with 12 bases in the middle. In germline, CDR1 is SGHRS, CDR2 YFSETQ. CDR3 length: 14 amino acids. CDR3 region: CASSLVVGVEPQHF. The CDR3 DNA is TGCGCCAGCAGCTTGGTGGTAGGGGTCGAGCCCCAGCATTTT.

This clonotype appeared a few times. The chain couples TRBV4-2 to TRBJ2-1; TRBD2 matches at 8 bases. V lost 2 bases and J lost 1; bases outside the gene matches: 7. This CDR3 is built from 17 residues. Germline V gene data show CDR1 as LGHNA and CDR2 as YNFKEQ. CDR3 coding DNA: TGTGCCAGCAGCCAACGCAGCGGGGGCCGTTCCTACAATGAGCAGTTCTTC. Translating it yields CASSQRSGGRSYNEQFF.

The V and J genes are TRBV4-1 and TRBJ2-1, with 12 nucleotides matching TRBD2. Germline CDR1 is MGHRA and CDR2 is YSYEKL. The CDR3 length is 16 residues. V lost 1 base and J lost 12; bases outside the gene matches: 10. The CDR3 spells CASSQASLAGGQLQFF. CDR3 DNA sequence: TGCGCCAGCAGCCAAGCCTCCCTAGCGGGGGGGCAATTGCAGTTCTTC.

This chain links TRBV7-3 with TRBJ2-3; unclear D gene. The V gene's germline CDR1 is SGHTA and CDR2 FQGTGA. The CDR3 has 14 residues. The germline V and J ends were trimmed by 4 bases and 1 base, with 9 bases remaining between them. Written as DNA, the CDR3 is TGTGCCAGCAGCTCTACCCCAGGCACAGATACGCAGTATTTT. Residues: CASSSTPGTDTQYF.

The chain couples TRBV7-2 to TRBJ1-5, with D hard to call. V dropped 7 bases and J dropped 0 bases, with 13 bases sitting between them. The germline CDR1 and CDR2 sequences are SGHTA and FQGNSA. This CDR3 contains 15 residues. The CDR3 DNA sequence: TGTGCCAGCACCCAGACCGCTTATAGCAATCAGCCCCAGCATTTT. The encoded protein is CASTQTAYSNQPQHF.

This clonotype occurred many times. The chain combines TRBV7-2 with TRBJ2-3; 8 bases map to TRBD2. Germline values: CDR1 SGHTA, CDR2 FQGNSA. V dropped 2 bases and J dropped 2; count of bases not matched to a gene: 9. This CDR3 spans 17 amino acids. CDR3 sequence reads: CASSLLPAGGDTDTQYF. For the CDR3, the DNA is TGTGCCAGCAGCTTATTACCCGCGGGGGGCGACACAGATACGCAGTATTTT.

In its sample, this clonotype was seen a few times. This chain uses TRBV7-2 with TRBJ1-4; D is unclear. This CDR3 spans 16 amino acids. Looked up from germline, CDR1 is SGHTA and CDR2 is FQGNSA. V lost 5 bases, J lost 2 bases, and 15 bases lay in between. CDR3 amino acids: CASSQAPKTTNEKLFF. As DNA, the CDR3 is TGTGCCAGCAGCCAAGCCCCGAAGACCACTAATGAAAAACTGTTTTTT.

The chain joins TRBV7-2 to TRBJ1-5, with a weak D call TRBD1 (6 bases). V lost 2 bases and J lost 4, with 9 bases in between. From germline, CDR1 is SGHTA and CDR2 FQGNSA. The length of the CDR3 is 14 residues. CDR3 sequence: CASSLHGQNQPQHF. DNA for the CDR3: TGTGCCAGCAGCTTACACGGACAGAATCAGCCCCAGCATTTT.